The TCR beta chain under discussion was sequenced for a study of T cell responses to AZD1222 COVID-19 vaccine. Clones were read by immunoSEQ multiplex PCR, and TCRdb kept only the in-frame ones, dropping some. The sample holds some 200,000 clones, more than 85% seen once. This CDR3 spans 12 amino acids. Per germline, CDR1 LGHDT and CDR2 YNNKEL (reference sequence). The V gene end was trimmed by 7 bases and the J gene end by 8 bases; junction bases not matched to a gene: 7. The TCR sequence derives from an adult who received the AZD1222 COVID-19 vaccine. V and J are TRBV3-1 (or the pseudogene TRBV3-2) and TRBJ2-7; TRBD2 aligns across 8 bases. Material: peripheral blood, obtained 28 days after the second AZD1222 dose. In nucleotides, the CDR3 is TGTGCCAGCACCTCGGGGGGGGGACAGCAGTACTTC. It encodes CASTSGGGQQYF.